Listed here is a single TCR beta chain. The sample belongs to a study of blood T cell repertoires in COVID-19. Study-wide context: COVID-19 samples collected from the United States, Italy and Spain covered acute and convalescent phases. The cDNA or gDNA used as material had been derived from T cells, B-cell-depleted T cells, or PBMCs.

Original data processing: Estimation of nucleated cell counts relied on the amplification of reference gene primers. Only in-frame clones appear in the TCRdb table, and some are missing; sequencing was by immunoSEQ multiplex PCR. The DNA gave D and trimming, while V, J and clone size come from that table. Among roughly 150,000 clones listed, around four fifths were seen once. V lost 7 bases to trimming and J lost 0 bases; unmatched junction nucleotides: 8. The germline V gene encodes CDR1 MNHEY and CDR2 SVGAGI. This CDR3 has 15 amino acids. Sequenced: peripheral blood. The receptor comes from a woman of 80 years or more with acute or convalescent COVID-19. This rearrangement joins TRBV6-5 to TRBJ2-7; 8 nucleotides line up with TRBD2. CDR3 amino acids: CASTGRGGYSYEQYF. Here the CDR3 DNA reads TGTGCCAGCACCGGCCGCGGGGGGTACTCCTACGAGCAGTACTTC.